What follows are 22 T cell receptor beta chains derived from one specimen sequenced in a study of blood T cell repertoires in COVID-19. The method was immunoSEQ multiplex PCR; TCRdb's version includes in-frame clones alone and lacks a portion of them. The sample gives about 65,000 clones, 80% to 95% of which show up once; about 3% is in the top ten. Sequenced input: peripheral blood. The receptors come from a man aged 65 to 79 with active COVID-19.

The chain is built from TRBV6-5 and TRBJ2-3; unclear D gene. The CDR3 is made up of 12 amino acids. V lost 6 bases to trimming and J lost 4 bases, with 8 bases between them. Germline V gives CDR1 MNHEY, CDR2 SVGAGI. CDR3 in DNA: TGTGCCAGCAGCCAATTTTCAGATACGCAGTATTTT. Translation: CASSQFSDTQYF.

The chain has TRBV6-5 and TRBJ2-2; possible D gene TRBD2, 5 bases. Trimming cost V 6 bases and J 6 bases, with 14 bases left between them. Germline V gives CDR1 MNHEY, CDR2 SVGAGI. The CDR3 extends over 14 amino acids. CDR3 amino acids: CASRSPGSAGELFF. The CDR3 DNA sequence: TGTGCCAGCAGAAGCCCGGGGTCGGCCGGGGAGCTGTTTTTT.

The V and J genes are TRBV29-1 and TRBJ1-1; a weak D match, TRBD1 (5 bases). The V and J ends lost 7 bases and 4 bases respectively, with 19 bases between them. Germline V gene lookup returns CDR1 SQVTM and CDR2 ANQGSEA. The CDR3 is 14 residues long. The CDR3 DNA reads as TGCAGCGCCGTGGCGGGGGTAGTCGGCACTGAAGCTTTCTTT. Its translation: CSAVAGVVGTEAFF.

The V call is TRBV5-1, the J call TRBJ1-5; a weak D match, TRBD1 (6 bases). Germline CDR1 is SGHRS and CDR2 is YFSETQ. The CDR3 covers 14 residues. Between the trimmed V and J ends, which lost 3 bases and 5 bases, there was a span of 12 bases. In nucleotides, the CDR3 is TGCGCCAGCAGCTGGGGGGGGGCTGATCAGCCCCAGCATTTT. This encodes CASSWGGADQPQHF. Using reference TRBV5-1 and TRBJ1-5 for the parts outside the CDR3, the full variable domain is KAGVTQTPRYLIKTRGQQVTLSCSPISGHRSVSWYQQTPGQGLQFLFEYFSETQRNKGNFPGRFSGRQFSNSRSEMNVSTLELGDSALYLCASSWGGADQPQHFGDGTRLSIL.

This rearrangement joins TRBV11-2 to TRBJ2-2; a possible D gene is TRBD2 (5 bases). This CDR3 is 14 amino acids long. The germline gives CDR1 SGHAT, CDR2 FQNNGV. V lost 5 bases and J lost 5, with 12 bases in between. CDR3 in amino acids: CASSPRTGTGELFF. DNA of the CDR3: TGTGCCAGCAGCCCCCGGACGGGAACCGGGGAGCTGTTTTTT.

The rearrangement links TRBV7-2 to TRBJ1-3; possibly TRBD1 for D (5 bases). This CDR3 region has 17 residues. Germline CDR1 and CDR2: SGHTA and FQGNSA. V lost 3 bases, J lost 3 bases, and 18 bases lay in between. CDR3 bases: TGTGCCAGCAGCTTGCAGGGAGGGGCCTTGGTTGGAAACACCATATATTTT. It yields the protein CASSLQGGALVGNTIYF.

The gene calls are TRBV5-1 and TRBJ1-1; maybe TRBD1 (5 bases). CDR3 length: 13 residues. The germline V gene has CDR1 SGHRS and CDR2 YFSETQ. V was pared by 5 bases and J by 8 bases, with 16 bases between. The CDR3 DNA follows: TGCGCCAGCAGTCTCCCAGGGTATTCCGAAGCTTTCTTT. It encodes CASSLPGYSEAFF.

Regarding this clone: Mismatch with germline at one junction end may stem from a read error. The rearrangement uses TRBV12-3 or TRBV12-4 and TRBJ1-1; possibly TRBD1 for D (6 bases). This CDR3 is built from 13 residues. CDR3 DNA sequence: TGTGCCAGCAGGTTAGGAGGGGGAATTGAAGCTTTCTTT. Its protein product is CASRLGGGIEAFF.

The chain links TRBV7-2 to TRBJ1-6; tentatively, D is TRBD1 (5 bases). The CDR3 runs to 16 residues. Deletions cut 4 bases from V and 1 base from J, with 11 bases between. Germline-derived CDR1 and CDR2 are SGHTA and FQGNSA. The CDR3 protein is CASSSPRGSYNSPLHF. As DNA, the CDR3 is TGTGCCAGCAGCTCCCCCCGGGGGTCCTATAATTCACCCCTCCACTTT. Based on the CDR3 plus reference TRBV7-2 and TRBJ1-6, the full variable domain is GAGVSQSPSNKVTEKGKDVELRCDPISGHTALYWYRQSLGQGLEFLIYFQGNSAPDKSGLPSDRFSAERTGGSVSTLTIQRTQQEDSAVYLCASSSPRGSYNSPLHFGNGTRLTVT.

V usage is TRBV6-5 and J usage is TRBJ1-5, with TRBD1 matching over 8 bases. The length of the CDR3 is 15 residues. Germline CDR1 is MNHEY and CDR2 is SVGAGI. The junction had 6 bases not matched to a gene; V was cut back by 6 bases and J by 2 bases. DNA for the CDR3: TGTGCCAGCAGGGGAACGACAGGGGGCAATCAGCCCCAGCATTTT. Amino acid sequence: CASRGTTGGNQPQHF.

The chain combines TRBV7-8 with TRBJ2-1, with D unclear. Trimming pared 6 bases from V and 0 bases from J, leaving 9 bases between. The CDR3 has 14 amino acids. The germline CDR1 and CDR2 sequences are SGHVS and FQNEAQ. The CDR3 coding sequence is TGTGCCAGCAGTCAGGAAAACTCCTACAATGAGCAGTTCTTC. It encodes CASSQENSYNEQFF.

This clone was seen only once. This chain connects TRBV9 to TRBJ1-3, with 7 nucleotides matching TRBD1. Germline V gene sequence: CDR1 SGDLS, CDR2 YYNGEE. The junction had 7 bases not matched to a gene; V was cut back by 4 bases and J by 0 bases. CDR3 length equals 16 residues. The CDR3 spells CASSRPQGISGNTIYF. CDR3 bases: TGTGCCAGCAGCCGCCCACAGGGGATCTCTGGAAACACCATATATTTT.

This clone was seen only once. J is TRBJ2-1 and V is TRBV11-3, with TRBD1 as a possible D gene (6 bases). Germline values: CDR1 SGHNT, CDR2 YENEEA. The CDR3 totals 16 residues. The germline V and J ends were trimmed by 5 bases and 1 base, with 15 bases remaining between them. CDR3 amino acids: CASSPDRRRSYNEQFF. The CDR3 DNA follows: TGTGCCAGCAGCCCTGACAGGAGAAGATCCTACAATGAGCAGTTCTTC.

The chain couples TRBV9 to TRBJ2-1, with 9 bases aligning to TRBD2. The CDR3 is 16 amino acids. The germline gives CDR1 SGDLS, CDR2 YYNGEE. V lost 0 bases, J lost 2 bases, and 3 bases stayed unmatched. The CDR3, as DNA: TGTGCCAGCAGCGTAGGCGGGGGGGCCACCTACAATGAGCAGTTCTTC. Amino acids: CASSVGGGATYNEQFF.

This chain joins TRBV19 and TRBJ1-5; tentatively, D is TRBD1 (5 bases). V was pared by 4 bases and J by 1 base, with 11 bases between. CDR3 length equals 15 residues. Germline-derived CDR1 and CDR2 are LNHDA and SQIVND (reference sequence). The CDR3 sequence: CASSSVRGSNQPQHF. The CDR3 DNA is TGTGCCAGTAGTAGTGTCCGGGGGAGCAATCAGCCCCAGCATTTT.

The CDR3 region is CASSLVDPAGTGGNEQFF. For the CDR3, the DNA is TGTGCCAGCAGCCTAGTAGACCCCGCCGGGACGGGGGGAAATGAGCAGTTCTTC. The gene calls are TRBV7-6 and TRBJ2-1, with 7 bases lining up with TRBD2. CDR1 is SGHVS and CDR2 is FNYEAQ in the germline V gene. The junction had 20 bases not matched to a gene; V was cut back by 5 bases and J by 7 bases. The CDR3 loop spans 18 amino acids.

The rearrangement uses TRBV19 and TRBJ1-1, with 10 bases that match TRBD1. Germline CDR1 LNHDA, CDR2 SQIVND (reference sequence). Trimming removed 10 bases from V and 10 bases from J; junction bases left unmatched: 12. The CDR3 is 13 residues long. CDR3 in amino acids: CATQPRDRGRAFF. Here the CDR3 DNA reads TGTGCCACCCAGCCCCGGGACAGGGGTAGAGCTTTCTTT.

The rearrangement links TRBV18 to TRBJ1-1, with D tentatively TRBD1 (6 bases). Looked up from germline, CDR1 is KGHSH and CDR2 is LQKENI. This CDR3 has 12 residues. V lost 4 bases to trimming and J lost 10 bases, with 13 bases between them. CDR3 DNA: TGTGCCAGCTCACGTTTACAGGGTAGAGCTTTCTTT. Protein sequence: CASSRLQGRAFF.

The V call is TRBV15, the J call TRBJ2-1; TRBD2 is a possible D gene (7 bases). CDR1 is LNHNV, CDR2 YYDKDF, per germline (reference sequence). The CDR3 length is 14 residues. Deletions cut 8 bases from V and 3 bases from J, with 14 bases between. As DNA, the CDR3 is TGTGCCACCGCAACCGGGGGGCGCTACAATGAGCAGTTCTTC. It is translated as CATATGGRYNEQFF.

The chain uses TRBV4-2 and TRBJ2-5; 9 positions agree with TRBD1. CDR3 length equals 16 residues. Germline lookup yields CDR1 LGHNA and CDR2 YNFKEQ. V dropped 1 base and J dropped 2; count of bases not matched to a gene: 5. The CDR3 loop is CASSQAGQGQQETQYF. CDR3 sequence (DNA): TGTGCCAGCAGCCAAGCGGGACAGGGCCAACAAGAGACCCAGTACTTC.

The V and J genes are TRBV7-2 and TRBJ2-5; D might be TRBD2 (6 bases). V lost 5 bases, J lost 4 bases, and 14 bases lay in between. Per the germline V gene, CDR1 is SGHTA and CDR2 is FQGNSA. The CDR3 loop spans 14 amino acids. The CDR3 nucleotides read TGTGCCAGCAGCCGGGGACTCCAAGGAGAGACCCAGTACTTC. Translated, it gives CASSRGLQGETQYF. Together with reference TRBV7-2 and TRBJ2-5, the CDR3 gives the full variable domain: GAGVSQSPSNKVTEKGKDVELRCDPISGHTALYWYRQSLGQGLEFLIYFQGNSAPDKSGLPSDRFSAERTGGSVSTLTIQRTQQEDSAVYLCASSRGLQGETQYFGPGTRLLVL.

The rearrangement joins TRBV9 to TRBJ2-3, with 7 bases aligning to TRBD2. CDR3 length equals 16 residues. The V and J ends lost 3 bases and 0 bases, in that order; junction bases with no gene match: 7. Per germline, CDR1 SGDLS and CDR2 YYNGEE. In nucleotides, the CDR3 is TGTGCCAGCAGCGCCGGGGGGAATCCTAGCACAGATACGCAGTATTTT. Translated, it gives CASSAGGNPSTDTQYF.